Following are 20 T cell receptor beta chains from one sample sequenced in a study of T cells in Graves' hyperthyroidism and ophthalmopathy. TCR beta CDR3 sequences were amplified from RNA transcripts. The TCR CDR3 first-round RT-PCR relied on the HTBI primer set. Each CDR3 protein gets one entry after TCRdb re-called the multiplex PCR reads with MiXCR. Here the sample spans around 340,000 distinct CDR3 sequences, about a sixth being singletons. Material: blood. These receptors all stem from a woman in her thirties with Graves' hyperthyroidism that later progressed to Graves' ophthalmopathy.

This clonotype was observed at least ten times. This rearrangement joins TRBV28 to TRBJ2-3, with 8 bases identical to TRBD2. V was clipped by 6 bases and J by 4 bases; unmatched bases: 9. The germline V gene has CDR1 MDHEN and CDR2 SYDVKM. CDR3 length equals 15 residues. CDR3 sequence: CASRGTRGTADTQYF. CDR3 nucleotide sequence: TGTGCCAGCAGGGGGACTAGAGGTACCGCAGATACGCAGTATTTT.

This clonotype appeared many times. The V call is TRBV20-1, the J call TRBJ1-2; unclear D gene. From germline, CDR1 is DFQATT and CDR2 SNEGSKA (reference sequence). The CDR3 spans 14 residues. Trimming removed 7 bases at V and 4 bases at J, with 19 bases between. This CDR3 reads CSGLGSSDFYGYTF. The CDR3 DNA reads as TGCAGTGGTCTCGGGTCCTCCGACTTCTATGGCTACACCTTC.

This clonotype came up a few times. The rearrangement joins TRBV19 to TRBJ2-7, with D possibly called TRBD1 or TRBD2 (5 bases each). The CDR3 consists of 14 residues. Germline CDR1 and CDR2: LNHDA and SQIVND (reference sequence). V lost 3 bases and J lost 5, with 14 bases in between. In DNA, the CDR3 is TGTGCCAGTAGTATCTATACCGGGGCCGACGAGCAGTACTTC. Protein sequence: CASSIYTGADEQYF.

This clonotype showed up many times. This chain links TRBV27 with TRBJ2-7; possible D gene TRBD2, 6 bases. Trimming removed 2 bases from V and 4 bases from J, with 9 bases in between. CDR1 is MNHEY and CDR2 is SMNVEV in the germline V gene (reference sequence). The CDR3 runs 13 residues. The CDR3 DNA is TGTGCCAGCAGTTTAACGGGGAGGTACGAGCAGTACTTC. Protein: CASSLTGRYEQYF.

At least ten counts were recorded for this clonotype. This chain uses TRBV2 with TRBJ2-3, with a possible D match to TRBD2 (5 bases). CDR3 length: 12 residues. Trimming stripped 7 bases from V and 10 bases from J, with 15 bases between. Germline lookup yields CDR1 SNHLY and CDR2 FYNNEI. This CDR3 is CASTPWGAPQYF. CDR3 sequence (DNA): TGTGCCAGCACCCCCTGGGGAGCGCCGCAGTATTTT.

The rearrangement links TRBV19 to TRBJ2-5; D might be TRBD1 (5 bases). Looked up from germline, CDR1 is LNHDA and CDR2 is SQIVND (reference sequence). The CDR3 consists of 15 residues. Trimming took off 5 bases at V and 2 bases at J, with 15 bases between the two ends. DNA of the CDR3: TGTGCCAGTAGTCGTCAGGGTTCTTTTCAAGAGACCCAGTACTTC. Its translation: CASSRQGSFQETQYF.

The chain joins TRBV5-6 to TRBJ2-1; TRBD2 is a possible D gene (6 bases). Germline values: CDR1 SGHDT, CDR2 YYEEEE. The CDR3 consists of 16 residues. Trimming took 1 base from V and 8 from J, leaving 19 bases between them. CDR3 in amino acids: CASSLWGERGWDEQFF. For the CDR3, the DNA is TGTGCCAGCAGCTTGTGGGGGGAACGGGGGTGGGATGAGCAGTTCTTC.

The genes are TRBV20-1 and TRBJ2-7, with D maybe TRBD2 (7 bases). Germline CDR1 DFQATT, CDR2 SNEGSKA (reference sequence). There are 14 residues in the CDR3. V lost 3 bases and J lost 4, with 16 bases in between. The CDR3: CSASLEGGLYEQYF. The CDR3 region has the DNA TGCAGTGCTAGTCTCGAGGGGGGGCTGTACGAGCAGTACTTC.

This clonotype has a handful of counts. The CDR3 coding sequence is TGTGCCAGCAGCCAAGGGCACACTAGCACAGATACGCAGTATTTT. Amino acid sequence: CASSQGHTSTDTQYF. The V gene is TRBV4-2, the J gene TRBJ2-3, with unresolved D. The CDR3 is 15 residues long. Germline assignment: CDR1 LGHNA and CDR2 YNFKEQ. V was shortened by 1 base and J by 0 bases, with 8 bases between the two germline ends.

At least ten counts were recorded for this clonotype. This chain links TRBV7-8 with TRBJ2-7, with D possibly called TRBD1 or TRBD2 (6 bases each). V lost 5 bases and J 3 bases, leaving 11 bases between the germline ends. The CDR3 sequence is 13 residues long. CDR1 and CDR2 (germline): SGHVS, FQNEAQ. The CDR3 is CASSEGGHYEQYF. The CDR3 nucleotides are TGTGCCAGCAGCGAGGGGGGCCACTACGAGCAGTACTTC.

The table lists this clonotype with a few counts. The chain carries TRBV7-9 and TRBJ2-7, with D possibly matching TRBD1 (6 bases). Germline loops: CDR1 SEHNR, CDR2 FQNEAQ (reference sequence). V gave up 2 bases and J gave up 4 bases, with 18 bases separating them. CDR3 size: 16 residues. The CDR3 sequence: CASSLSEGVTLYEQYF. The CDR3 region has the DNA TGTGCCAGCAGCTTAAGTGAGGGGGTTACCTTATACGAGCAGTACTTC.

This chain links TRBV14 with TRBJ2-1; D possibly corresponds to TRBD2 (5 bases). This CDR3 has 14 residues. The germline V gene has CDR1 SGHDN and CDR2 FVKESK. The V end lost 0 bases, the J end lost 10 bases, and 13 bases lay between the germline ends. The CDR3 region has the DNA TGTGCCAGCAGCCAAGAGGCGTGGGGAGAGGAGCAGTTCTTC. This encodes CASSQEAWGEEQFF. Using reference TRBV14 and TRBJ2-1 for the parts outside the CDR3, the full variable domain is EAGVTQFPSHSVIEKGQTVTLRCDPISGHDNLYWYRRVMGKEIKFLLHFVKESKQDESGMPNNRFLAERTGGTYSTLKVQPAELEDSGVYFCASSQEAWGEEQFFGPGTRLTVL.

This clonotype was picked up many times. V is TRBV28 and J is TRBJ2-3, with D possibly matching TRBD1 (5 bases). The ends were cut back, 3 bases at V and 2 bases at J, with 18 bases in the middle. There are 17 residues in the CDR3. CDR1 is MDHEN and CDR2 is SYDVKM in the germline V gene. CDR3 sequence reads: CASSFAGTGSSTDTQYF. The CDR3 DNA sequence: TGTGCCAGCAGTTTCGCAGGAACAGGCTCTTCCACAGATACGCAGTATTTT.

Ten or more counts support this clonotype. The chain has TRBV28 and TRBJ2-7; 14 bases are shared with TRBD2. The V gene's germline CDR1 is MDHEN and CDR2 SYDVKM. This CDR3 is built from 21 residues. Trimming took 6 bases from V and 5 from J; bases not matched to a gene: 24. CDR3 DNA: TGTGCCAGCAGGACCCCGGGACCCTTTGCGTTGGGACTAGCGGGAGTCCACGAGCAGTACTTC. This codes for CASRTPGPFALGLAGVHEQYF. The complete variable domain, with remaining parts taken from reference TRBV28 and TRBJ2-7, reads DVKVTQSSRYLVKRTGEKVFLECVQDMDHENMFWYRQDPGLGLRLIYFSYDVKMKEKGDIPEGYSVSREKKERFSLILESASTNQTSMYLCASRTPGPFALGLAGVHEQYFGPGTRLTVT.

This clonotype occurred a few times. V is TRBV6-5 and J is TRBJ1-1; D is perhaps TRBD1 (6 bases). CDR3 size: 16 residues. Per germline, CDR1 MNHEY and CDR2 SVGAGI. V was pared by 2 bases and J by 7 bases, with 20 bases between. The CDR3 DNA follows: TGTGCCAGCAGTTACACACTTTCGAAGGGGGAGGTTGAAGCTTTCTTT. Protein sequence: CASSYTLSKGEVEAFF.

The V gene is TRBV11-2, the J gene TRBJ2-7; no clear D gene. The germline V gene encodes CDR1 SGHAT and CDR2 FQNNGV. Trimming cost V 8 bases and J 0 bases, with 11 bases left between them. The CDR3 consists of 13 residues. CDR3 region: CASAKSVSYEQYF. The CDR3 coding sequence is TGTGCCAGCGCAAAGAGCGTCTCCTACGAGCAGTACTTC.

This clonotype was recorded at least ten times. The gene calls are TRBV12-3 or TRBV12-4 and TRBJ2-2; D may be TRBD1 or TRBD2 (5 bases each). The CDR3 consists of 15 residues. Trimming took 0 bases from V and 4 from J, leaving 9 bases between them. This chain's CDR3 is CASSLAGESTGELFF. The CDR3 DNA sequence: TGTGCCAGCAGTTTAGCGGGGGAATCCACCGGGGAGCTGTTTTTT.

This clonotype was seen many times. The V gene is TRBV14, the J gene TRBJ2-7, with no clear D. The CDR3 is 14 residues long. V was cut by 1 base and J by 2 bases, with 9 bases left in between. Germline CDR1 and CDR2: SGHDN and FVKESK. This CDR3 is CASSQAEFPYEQYF. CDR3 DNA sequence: TGTGCCAGCAGCCAAGCTGAATTCCCCTACGAGCAGTACTTC.

This CDR3 is CASSSLSSDRPYEQYF. CDR3 DNA: TGTGCCAGCAGCTCCCTTAGTTCGGACAGGCCCTACGAGCAGTACTTC. This sequence joins TRBV5-5 and TRBJ2-7, with TRBD1 identical over 7 bases. Germline trimming cut 3 bases from V and 2 bases from J; bases unmatched to any gene: 11. The germline gives CDR1 SGHKS, CDR2 YYEKEE (reference sequence). This CDR3 region has 16 residues.

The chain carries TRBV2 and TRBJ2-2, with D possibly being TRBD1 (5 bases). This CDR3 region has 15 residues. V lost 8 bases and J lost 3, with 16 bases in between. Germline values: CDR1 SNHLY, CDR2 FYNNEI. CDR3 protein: CASDRAGSDTGELFF. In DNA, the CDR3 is TGTGCCAGCGACCGGGCAGGGTCGGACACCGGGGAGCTGTTTTTT.